This T cell receptor (beta chain) was obtained from a study of T cell changes during pregnancy in multiple sclerosis. TCRdb's table, derived via immunoSEQ multiplex PCR, lists solely in-frame clones and lacks some. This sample has about 44,000 clones; approximately 96% occur once, and the top ten carry over 0.8%. The ends lost 0 bases at V and 3 bases at J; junction bases unmatched: 6. In germline, CDR1 is LGHNA, CDR2 YNFKEQ. The CDR3 spans 16 residues. The chain is built from TRBV4-2 and TRBJ2-5, with TRBD1 identical over 8 bases. The sequence was obtained from a female donor with multiple sclerosis, enrolled in a pregnancy study. The sequencing here drew on peripheral blood, taken in the second trimester of pregnancy. In DNA form, the CDR3 reads TGTGCCAGCAGCCAAGAACCGGACAGGGCTGAAGAGACCCAGTACTTC. This codes for CASSQEPDRAEETQYF.